These 6 T cell receptor beta chains came from one sample sequenced in a study of early T cells in non-severe SARS-CoV-2 infection. TCRdb re-called the 5' RACE reads with MiXCR, one entry per CDR3 protein. The sample lists about 54,000 distinct CDR3 sequences; about 7.7% were seen once. Specimen: whole blood, collected at baseline. The receptor set was obtained from an adult who was a healthcare worker with PCR-confirmed SARS-CoV-2 infection or an uninfected control (not recorded which).

The chain carries TRBV6-6 and TRBJ2-2; TRBD2 might be the D (6 bases). Germline loops: CDR1 MNHNY, CDR2 SVGAGI (reference sequence). The CDR3 is 14 residues long. V lost 5 bases, J lost 1 base, and 8 bases lay in between. DNA of the CDR3: TGTGCCAGCAGTATGCGGGAGAACACCGGGGAGCTGTTTTTT. This encodes CASSMRENTGELFF.

Only a few counts were recorded for this clonotype. Its ends do not fully match the called genes, so a read error is possible. V is TRBV11-2 and J is TRBJ1-1; D gene uncertain. CDR1 SGHAT and CDR2 FQNNGV come from the germline V gene. The CDR3 sequence is 14 residues long. The chain's CDR3 is CASSLEGLNTEAFF. CDR3 coding DNA: TGTGCCAGCAGCCTAGAAGGCCTGAACACTGAAGCTTTCTTT. The full variable domain, in which reference TRBV11-2 and TRBJ1-1 provide the parts outside the CDR3, is EAGVAQSPRYKIIEKRQSVAFWCNPISGHATLYWYQQILGQGPKLLIQFQNNGVVDDSQLPKDRFSAERLKGVDSTLKIQPAKLEDSAVYLCASSLEGLNTEAFFGQGTRLTVV.

This chain links TRBV6-2 or TRBV6-3 with TRBJ2-5; TRBD1 is a possible D gene (7 bases). Germline CDR1 is MNHEY and CDR2 is SVGEGT. The CDR3 consists of 16 residues. V lost 10 bases and J 2 bases, leaving 23 bases between the germline ends. The CDR3, as DNA: TGTGCCACTTCTCCGCGCGGGACAGCGCTACAAGAGACCCAGTACTTC. Residues: CATSPRGTALQETQYF.

This clonotype has just a few counts. The V call is TRBV5-1, the J call TRBJ2-7; D is unresolved. The J call may be faulty, since TRBJ1-2 better matches the DNA end. The CDR3 has 11 residues. Germline-derived CDR1 and CDR2 are SGHRS and YFSETQ. The CDR3 bases are TGCGCCAGCAGCTCGCATACCGACTACACCTTC. It specifies CASSSHTDYTF.

This clonotype was observed many times. This chain links TRBV13 with TRBJ2-1; 11 nucleotides match TRBD2. The CDR3 has 16 amino acids. Germline loops: CDR1 PRHDT, CDR2 FYEKMQ (reference sequence). V was pared by 5 bases and J by 3 bases, with 6 bases of the junction left unmatched. In DNA form, the CDR3 reads TGTGCCAGCAGCCCACGGACTAGCGGGCGCTACAATGAGCAGTTCTTC. It codes for CASSPRTSGRYNEQFF.

In this sample, this clonotype turned up many times. The V call is TRBV4-1, the J call TRBJ2-7; TRBD2 matches 7 bases. V dropped 1 base and J dropped 0; count of bases not matched to a gene: 6. The CDR3 is 16 amino acids. The V gene's germline CDR1 is MGHRA and CDR2 YSYEKL. The CDR3 DNA sequence: TGCGCCAGCAGCCAAGGTCCCGGGGGGAGCTCCTACGAGCAGTACTTC. Residues: CASSQGPGGSSYEQYF.